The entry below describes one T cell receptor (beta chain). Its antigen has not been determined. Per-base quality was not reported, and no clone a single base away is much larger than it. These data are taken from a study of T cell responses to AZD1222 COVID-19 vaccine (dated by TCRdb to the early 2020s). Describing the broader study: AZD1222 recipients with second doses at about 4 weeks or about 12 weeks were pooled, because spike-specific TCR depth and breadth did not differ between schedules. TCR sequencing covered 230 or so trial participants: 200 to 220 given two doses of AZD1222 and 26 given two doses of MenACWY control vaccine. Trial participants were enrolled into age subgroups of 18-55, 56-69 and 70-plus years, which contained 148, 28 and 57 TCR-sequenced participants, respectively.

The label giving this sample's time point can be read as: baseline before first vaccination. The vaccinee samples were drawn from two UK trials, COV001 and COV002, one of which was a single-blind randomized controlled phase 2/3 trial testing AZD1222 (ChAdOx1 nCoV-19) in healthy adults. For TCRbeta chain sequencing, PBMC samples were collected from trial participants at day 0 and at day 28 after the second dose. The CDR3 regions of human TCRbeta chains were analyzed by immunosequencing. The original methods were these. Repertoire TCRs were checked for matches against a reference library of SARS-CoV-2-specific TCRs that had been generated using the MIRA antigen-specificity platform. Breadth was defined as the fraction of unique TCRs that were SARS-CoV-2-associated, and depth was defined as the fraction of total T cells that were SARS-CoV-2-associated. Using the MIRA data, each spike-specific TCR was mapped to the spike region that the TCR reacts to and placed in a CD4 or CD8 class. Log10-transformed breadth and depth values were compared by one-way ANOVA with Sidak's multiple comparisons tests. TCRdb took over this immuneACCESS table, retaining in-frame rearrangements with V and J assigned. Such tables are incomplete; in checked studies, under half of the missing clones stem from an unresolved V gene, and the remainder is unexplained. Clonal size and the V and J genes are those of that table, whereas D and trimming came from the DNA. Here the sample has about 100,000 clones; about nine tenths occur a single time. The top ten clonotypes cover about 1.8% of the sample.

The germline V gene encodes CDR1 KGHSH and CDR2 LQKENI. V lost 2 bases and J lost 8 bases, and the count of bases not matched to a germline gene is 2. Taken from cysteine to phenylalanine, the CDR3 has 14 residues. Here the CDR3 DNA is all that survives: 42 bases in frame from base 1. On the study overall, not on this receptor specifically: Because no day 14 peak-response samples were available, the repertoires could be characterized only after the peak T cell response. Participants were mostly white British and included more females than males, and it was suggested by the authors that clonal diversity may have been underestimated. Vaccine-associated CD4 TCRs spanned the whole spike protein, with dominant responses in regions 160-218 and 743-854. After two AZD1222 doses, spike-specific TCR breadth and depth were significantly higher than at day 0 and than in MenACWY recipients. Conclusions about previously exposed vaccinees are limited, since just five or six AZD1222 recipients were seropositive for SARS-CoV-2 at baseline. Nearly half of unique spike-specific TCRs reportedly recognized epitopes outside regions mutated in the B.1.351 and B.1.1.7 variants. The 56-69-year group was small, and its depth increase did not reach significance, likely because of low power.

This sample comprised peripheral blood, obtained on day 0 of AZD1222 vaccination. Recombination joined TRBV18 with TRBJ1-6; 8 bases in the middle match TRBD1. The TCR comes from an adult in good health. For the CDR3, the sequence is CASSPLDRDSPLHF. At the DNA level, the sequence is TGTGCCAGCTCACCATTGGACAGGGATTCACCCCTCCACTTT.